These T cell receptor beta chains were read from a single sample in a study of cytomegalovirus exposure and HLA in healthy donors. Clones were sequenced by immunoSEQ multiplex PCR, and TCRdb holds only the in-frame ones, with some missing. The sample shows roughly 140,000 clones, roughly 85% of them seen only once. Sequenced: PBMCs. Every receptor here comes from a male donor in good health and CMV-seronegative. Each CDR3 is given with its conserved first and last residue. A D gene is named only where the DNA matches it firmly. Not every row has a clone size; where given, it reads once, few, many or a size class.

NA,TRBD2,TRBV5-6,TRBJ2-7,TGTGCCAGCAGCTTCCCAGCGGGGTCCTACGAGCAGTACTTC,CASSFPAGSYEQYF
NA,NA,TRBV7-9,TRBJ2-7,TGTGCCAGCAGCTTAGTCAGCGACGAGCAGTACTTC,CASSLVSDEQYF
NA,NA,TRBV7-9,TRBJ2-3,TGTGCCGCAGACCGGGATAGCACAGATACGCAGTATTTT,CAADRDSTDTQYF
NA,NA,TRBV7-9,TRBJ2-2,TGTGCCAGCAGTCCTGGCTGGTACAGCGGGAACACCGGGGAGCTGTTTTTT,CASSPGWYSGNTGELFF
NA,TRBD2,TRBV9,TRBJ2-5,TGTGCCAGCAGCGTATCAGGGAGGCGGGAGGTTCAAGAGACCCAGTACTTC,CASSVSGRREVQETQYF
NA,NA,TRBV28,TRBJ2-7,TGTGCCAGCATGCGGGGCCAGGTAATCTACGAGCAGTACTTC,CASMRGQVIYEQYF
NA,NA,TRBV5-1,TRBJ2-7,TGCGCCAGCAGCTTGTTTGCAGGGGCATCTTCATACGAGCAGTACTTC,CASSLFAGASSYEQYF
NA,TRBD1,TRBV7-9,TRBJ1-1,TGTGCCAGCAGCTTAGCGCAGGGGGCGTCTTCTACTGAAGCTTTCTTT,CASSLAQGASSTEAFF
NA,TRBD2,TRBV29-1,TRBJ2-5,TGCAGCGTCCGACTAGCGGGAGTTTCCGAGACCCAGTACTTC,CSVRLAGVSETQYF
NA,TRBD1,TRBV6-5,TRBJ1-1,TGTGCCAGCACCTCACCCGGACAGGCGAACACTGAAGCTTTCTTT,CASTSPGQANTEAFF
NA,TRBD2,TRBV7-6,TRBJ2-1,TGTGCCAGCAGCTCCCGACTAGCGGGAGGGCCTGTTGAGCAGTTCTTC,CASSSRLAGGPVEQFF
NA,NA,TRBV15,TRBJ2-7,TGTGCCACCAGCAGAGGATTGACGGGGAGCTCCTACGAGCAGTACTTC,CATSRGLTGSSYEQYF
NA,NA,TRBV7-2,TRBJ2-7,TGTGCCAGCAGCTTGTCCCAGTACGAGCAGTACTTC,CASSLSQYEQYF
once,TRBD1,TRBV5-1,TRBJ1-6,TGCGCCAGCAGCGACAGGGGAAATTCACCCCTCCACTTT,CASSDRGNSPLHF
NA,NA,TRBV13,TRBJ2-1,TGTGCCAGCAGCTTATTTGGGCTAGCATCTTACAATGAGCAGTTCTTC,CASSLFGLASYNEQFF
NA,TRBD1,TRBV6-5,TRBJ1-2,TGTGCCAGCAGTTTTACAGGGGGTATTTATGGCTACACCTTC,CASSFTGGIYGYTF
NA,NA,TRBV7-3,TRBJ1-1,TGTGCCAGCAGCCGAGAACCGAACACTGAAGCTTTCTTT,CASSREPNTEAFF
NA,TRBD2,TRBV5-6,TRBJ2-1,TGTGCCAGCAGCCCCGGGACTAGCGGACACAATGAGCAGTTCTTC,CASSPGTSGHNEQFF
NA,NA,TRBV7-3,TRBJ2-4,TGTGCCAGCAGGAGCCACAGGACCCCCTCTTTAGCCAAAAACATTCAGTACTTC,CASRSHRTPSLAKNIQYF
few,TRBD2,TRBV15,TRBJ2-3,TGTGCCACCAGCAGAGATCGAGGGGGGACTAGCGGGAGGCGCACAGATACGCAGTATTTT,CATSRDRGGTSGRRTDTQYF
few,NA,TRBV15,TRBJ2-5,TGTGCCACCAGCTTACGACGAGGGGGCCAAGAGACCCAGTACTTC,CATSLRRGGQETQYF
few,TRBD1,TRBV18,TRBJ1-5,TGTGCCAGCTCACCCGGGACAGGGAGCAATCAGCCCCAGCATTTT,CASSPGTGSNQPQHF
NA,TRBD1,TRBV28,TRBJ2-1,TGTGCCAGCAGTCGGACGACAGGGAGCACCTACAATGAGCAGTTCTTC,CASSRTTGSTYNEQFF
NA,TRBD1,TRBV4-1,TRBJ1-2,TGCGCCAGCAGCCCCCCCGGGACAGGGGACTATGGCTACACCTTC,CASSPPGTGDYGYTF
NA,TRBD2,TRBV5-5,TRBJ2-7,TGTGCCAGCAGCATAGCGGGAGTCGGCACCTACGAGCAGTACTTC,CASSIAGVGTYEQYF
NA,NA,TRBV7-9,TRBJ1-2,TGTTCCAGCAGCCCCCCCCGTCCGGGGTTTGGAGGCTACACCTTC,CSSSPPRPGFGGYTF
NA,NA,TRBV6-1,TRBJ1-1,TGTGCCAGCAGTCCGACAGATGAAGCTTTCTTT,CASSPTDEAFF
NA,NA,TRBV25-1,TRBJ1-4,TGTGCCAGCAAGTTAAGCGATGAAAAACTGTTTTTT,CASKLSDEKLFF
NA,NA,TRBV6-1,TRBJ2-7,TGTGCCAGGGAACAGGGATTTCGAGCCCACGAGCAGTACTTC,CAREQGFRAHEQYF
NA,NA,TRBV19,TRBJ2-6,TGTGCCAGTAGTATTGTCAGCTCTGGGGCCAACGTCCTGACTTTC,CASSIVSSGANVLTF
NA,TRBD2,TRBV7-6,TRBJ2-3,TGTGCCAGCTTCCGCGGGACTAGCGTGCAAGATACGCAGTATTTT,CASFRGTSVQDTQYF
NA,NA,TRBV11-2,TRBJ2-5,TGTGCCAGCAGCTCCCTCGCGGAGACCCAGTACTTC,CASSSLAETQYF
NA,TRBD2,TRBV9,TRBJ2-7,TGTGCCAGCAGCGGGGGGGGAACTGAGCAGTACTTC,CASSGGGTEQYF
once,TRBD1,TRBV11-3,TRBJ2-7,TGTGCCAGCAGCTTAGGTGGACAGGGCTACGAGCAGTACTTC,CASSLGGQGYEQYF